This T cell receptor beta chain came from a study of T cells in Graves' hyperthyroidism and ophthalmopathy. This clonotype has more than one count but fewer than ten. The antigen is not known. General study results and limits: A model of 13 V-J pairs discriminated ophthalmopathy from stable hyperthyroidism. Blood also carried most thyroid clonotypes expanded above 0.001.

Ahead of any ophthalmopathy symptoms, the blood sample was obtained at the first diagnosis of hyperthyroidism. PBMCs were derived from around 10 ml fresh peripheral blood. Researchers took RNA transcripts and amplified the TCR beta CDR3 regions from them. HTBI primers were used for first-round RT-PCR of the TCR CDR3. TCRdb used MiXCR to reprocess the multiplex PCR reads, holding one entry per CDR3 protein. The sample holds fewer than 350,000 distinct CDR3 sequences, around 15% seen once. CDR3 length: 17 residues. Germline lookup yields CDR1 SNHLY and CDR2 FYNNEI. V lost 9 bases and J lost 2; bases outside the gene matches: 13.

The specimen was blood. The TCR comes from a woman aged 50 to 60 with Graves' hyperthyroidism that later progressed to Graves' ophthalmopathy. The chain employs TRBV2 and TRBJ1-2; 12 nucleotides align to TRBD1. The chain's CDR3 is CAREGGTGGKFNYGYTF. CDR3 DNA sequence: TGTGCCAGAGAGGGGGGGACAGGGGGCAAATTCAACTATGGCTACACCTTC.